This T cell receptor beta chain derives from a study of Graves' ophthalmopathy and Graves' hyperthyroidism. RNA transcripts yielded amplified TCR beta CDR3 regions. An initial RT-PCR round employing HTBI primers preceded a second-round multiplex PCR. Using its own MiXCR run on the multiplex PCR reads, TCRdb lists one record per CDR3 protein. Of approximately 700,000 distinct CDR3 sequences in the sample, under 50% were seen once. There are 13 residues in the CDR3. V was pared by 8 bases and J by 7 bases, with 12 bases between. Per the germline V gene, CDR1 is SNHLY and CDR2 is FYNNEI. This clonotype was detected a few times.

What was sequenced was peripheral blood. This rearrangement joins TRBV2 to TRBJ1-6, with unresolved D. The origin of this receptor is an adult man with Graves' ophthalmopathy. Here the CDR3 reads CASSELGNSPLHF. The CDR3 DNA is TGTGCCAGCTCAGAACTAGGGAATTCACCCCTCCACTTT. Variable domain in full (rest from reference TRBV2 and TRBJ1-6): EPEVTQTPSHQVTQMGQEVILRCVPISNHLYFYWYRQILGQKVEFLVSFYNNEISEKSEIFDDQFSVERPDGSNFTLKIRSTKLEDSAMYFCASSELGNSPLHFGNGTRLTVT.